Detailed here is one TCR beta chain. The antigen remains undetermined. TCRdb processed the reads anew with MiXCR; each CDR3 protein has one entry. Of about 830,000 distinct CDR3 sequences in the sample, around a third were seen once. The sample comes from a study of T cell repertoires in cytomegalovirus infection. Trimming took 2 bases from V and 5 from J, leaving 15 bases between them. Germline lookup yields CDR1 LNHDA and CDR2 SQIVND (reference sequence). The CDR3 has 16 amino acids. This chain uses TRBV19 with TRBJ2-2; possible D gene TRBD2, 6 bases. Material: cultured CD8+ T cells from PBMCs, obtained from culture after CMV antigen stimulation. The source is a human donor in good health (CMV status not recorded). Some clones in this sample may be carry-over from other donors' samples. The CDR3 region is CASSIYSKGRTGELFF. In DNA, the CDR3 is TGTGCCAGTAGTATATACAGTAAGGGGAGGACCGGGGAGCTGTTTTTT.